The following is a T cell receptor beta chain sequence with its context. This clone was counted at least ten times. The antigen it binds to is not known. This is a mouse receptor, so gene names and germline sequences are those of the mouse. The CDR3 extends 4 residues past the end of the read, so its final part is completed from the germline J gene. The sample is drawn from a study of CD8+ T cells in alopecia areata (dated by TCRdb to the late 2010s). In terms of the full investigation: Skin from C3H/HeJ donors aged roughly 6-13 months with spontaneous alopecia was grafted onto female C3H/HeJ recipients aged roughly 7-10 weeks. TCRbeta CDR3 regions were amplified by immunoSEQ multiplex PCR using 35 Vbeta forward and 13 Jbeta reverse primers. Scalp tissue and sorted CD4+ and CD8+ peripheral blood T cells from patchy and totalis/universalis alopecia areata patients and from healthy controls were covered by human TCRbeta sequencing. Clonality in the scalp was compared among normal scalp (n=4), patchy alopecia areata scalp (n=8), and alopecia totalis/universalis scalp (n=8). RNA was obtained with the PAXgene miRNA kit for fixed scalp, the miRNeasy kit for PBMCs, and the RNeasy kit for mouse skin. In both human patients and the C3H/HeJ mouse model, the study applied high-throughput TCRbeta sequencing to look at T cell clonal expansion in alopecia areata.

Libraries were constructed by the immunoSEQ multiplex PCR assay. To provide template for TCR sequencing, every sample had RNA extracted and reverse transcribed into cDNA. First-strand cDNA was synthesized using SuperScript III with a 2:1 mix of oligo-dT and random hexamers. A synthetic immune receptor repertoire was used to measure amplification bias, and any remaining bias was corrected computationally. Libraries were sequenced on Illumina HiSeq with 60 bp reads covering the CDR3, read from J toward V. On the study's bioinformatics: Raw reads were preprocessed to remove errors, and CDR3 was defined by IMGT conventions from the conserved cysteine to phenylalanine. To get clonality, Shannon entropy was normalized by log2 of the number of productive unique TCRs and the result was subtracted from 1. Scalp TCRbeta sequences were cross-referenced with sorted blood CD4 and CD8 repertoires so that the CD4 or CD8 identity of scalp clones could be inferred. TCRdb took over this immuneACCESS table, retaining in-frame rearrangements with V and J assigned. Such tables are incomplete; in checked studies, under half of the missing clones stem from an unresolved V gene, and the remainder is unexplained. V and J calls and clone size come straight from that table; D and trimming were deduced from the DNA. In this sample, some 2,100 clones appear, none counted once only. The top ten clonotypes cover over 40% of the sample.

V was cut back by 1 base and J by 0 bases, leaving a gap of 11 bases between them. Counted from cysteine to phenylalanine, this CDR3 has 15 amino acids. Only the CDR3 bases that were read are kept: 33 of them, in frame from base 1. The germline V gene (reference sequence) specifies FNHDT as CDR1 and SITEND as CDR2. The full study reports these points: Compared with normal scalp, lesional scalp, particularly in alopecia totalis/universalis, had higher clonality and more expanded CD8+ clones, which suggests antigenic drive. Shared TCR sequences between patients were less evident than in mice, which may be partly attributable to HLA diversity in the patient population. Unlike mouse skin, where gammadelta T cells dominate, normal human skin contains resident alphabeta T cells that get sequenced too, which complicates analysis of the scalp TCR repertoire.

This TCR came from a C3H/HeJ mouse with alopecia areata. With respect to MHC, this strain carries the haplotype H2-k. The sequence joins TRBV19 to TRBJ2-7; tentative D gene TRBD2, with 5 bases matching. Sequenced input: lesional skin. The DNA read from the CDR3 is TGTGCCAGCAGTATACTGGGCCTGAGCTCCTAT. It encodes CASSILGLSSY. The whole CDR3 region reads CASSILGLSSYEQYF. Where the CDR3 stops, the reference TRBV19 and TRBJ2-7 genes take over; the full variable domain is GGIITQTPKFLIGQEGQKLTLKCQQNFNHDTMYWYRQDSGKGLRLIYYSITENDLQKGDLSEGYDASREKKSSFSLTVTSAQKNEMAVFLCASSILGLSSYEQYFGPGTRLTVL.